Shown below are 17 T cell receptor beta chains from a single sample sequenced in a study of T-cell memory formation after mild COVID-19. In TCRdb, the 5' RACE reads were re-called with MiXCR into one record per CDR3 protein. In the table there are around 530,000 distinct CDR3 sequences, roughly 21% of which are singletons. Input material: PBMCs or a T cell subset sorted from them (not recorded which). The receptors were sampled from an adult woman who had mild COVID-19 (a few samples of this study predate the infection). Cell type and time point are not known.

This clonotype was observed a few times. In DNA, the CDR3 is TGTGCCTGGAGTCGTAGGGGGCACACGTATGGCTACACCTTC. Its protein product is CAWSRRGHTYGYTF. The gene calls are TRBV30 and TRBJ1-2, with 7 positions matching TRBD1. The V gene's germline CDR1 is GTSNPN and CDR2 SVGIG (reference sequence). V lost 2 bases to trimming and J lost 5 bases; unmatched junction nucleotides: 8. This CDR3 contains 14 residues.

This clonotype was picked up a small number of times. The chain recombines TRBV9 with TRBJ1-1; D gene unclear. From germline, CDR1 is SGDLS and CDR2 YYNGEE. Trimming removed 3 bases from V and 6 bases from J, with 9 bases in between. This CDR3 comprises 12 residues. As DNA, the CDR3 is TGTGCCAGCAGCGGCCCTCACCCTGAAGCTTTCTTT. Translated, it gives CASSGPHPEAFF.

This chain connects TRBV28 to TRBJ2-3, with 13 bases fitting TRBD2. Germline V CDR1 and CDR2: MDHEN, SYDVKM. V was pared by 5 bases and J by 8 bases, with 25 bases of the junction left unmatched. This CDR3 comprises 21 residues. CDR3 DNA: TGTGCCAGCAGTCAAGGGATCGGGGCCAGCTCGAAAACTAGCGGGAGGGTTACGCAGTATTTT. Residues: CASSQGIGASSKTSGRVTQYF.

This clonotype has just a few counts. The rearrangement links TRBV2 to TRBJ1-5, with a tentative D call TRBD1 (6 bases). CDR1 is SNHLY and CDR2 is FYNNEI in the germline V gene. CDR3 length equals 16 residues. The ends were cut back, 3 bases at V and 4 bases at J, with 16 bases in the middle. Here the CDR3 reads CASSEAGGIRNQPQHF. DNA of the CDR3: TGTGCCAGCAGTGAGGCCGGGGGCATTAGAAATCAGCCCCAGCATTTT.

A few counts support this clonotype. V is TRBV11-2 and J is TRBJ2-2; 8 nucleotides line up with TRBD1. The ends lost 6 bases at V and 1 base at J; junction bases unmatched: 7. Germline V CDR1 and CDR2: SGHAT, FQNNGV. CDR3 length equals 16 residues. The DNA of the CDR3 is TGTGCCAGCAGAACGTCTGGGACAGGGAACACCGGGGAGCTGTTTTTT. It codes for CASRTSGTGNTGELFF.

This chain uses TRBV4-1 with TRBJ1-2; 7 bases align to TRBD1. The junction had 9 bases not matched to a gene; V was cut back by 0 bases and J by 5 bases. The CDR3 has 16 residues. Germline CDR1 is MGHRA and CDR2 is YSYEKL. Written as DNA, the CDR3 is TGCGCCAGCAGCCAAGACAATGATAGGGGGCCTTATGGCTACACCTTC. This translates into CASSQDNDRGPYGYTF.

This clonotype was seen at least ten times. In DNA, the CDR3 is TGTGCCAGCAGCTTAACCTGGGGACAGCTCACCGGGGAGCTGTTTTTT. This gives the protein CASSLTWGQLTGELFF. The chain combines TRBV7-4 with TRBJ2-2, with TRBD1 matching 7 bases. The CDR3 loop spans 16 amino acids. CDR1 is SGHVT, CDR2 SQSDAQ, per germline. V was pared by 2 bases and J by 4 bases, with 7 bases of the junction left unmatched. Full variable domain (rest looked up from reference TRBV7-4 and TRBJ2-2): GAGVSQSPRYKVAKRGRDVALRCDSISGHVTLYWYRQTLGQGSEVLTYSQSDAQRDKSGRPSGRFSAERPERSVSTLKIQRTEQGDSAVYLCASSLTWGQLTGELFFGEGSRLTVL.

V usage is TRBV6-1 and J usage is TRBJ2-3; D is ambiguous. V was cut by 5 bases and J by 2 bases, with 8 bases left in between. The CDR3 consists of 13 residues. Per germline, CDR1 MNHNS and CDR2 SASEGT. This chain's CDR3 is CASSRLDTDTQYF. In nucleotides, the CDR3 is TGTGCCAGCAGTCGCCTGGACACAGATACGCAGTATTTT.

The CDR3 DNA reads as TGCGCCAGCGGCCTTTTGGGTGATAACACTGAAGCTTTCTTT. Protein: CASGLLGDNTEAFF. V is TRBV5-1 and J is TRBJ1-1; no clear D. V shed 7 bases and J shed 2 bases, with 15 bases lying between them. Germline loops: CDR1 SGHRS, CDR2 YFSETQ. This CDR3 contains 14 residues.

This chain uses TRBV13 with TRBJ2-2; D remains unclear. The germline V and J ends were trimmed by 3 bases and 4 bases, with 9 bases remaining between them. This CDR3 comprises 14 residues. CDR1 and CDR2 (germline): PRHDT, FYEKMQ (reference sequence). The CDR3 region has the DNA TGTGCCAGCAGCTTTACGGAACTCACCGGGGAGCTGTTTTTT. Amino acids: CASSFTELTGELFF.

This clonotype was observed a handful of times. The V call is TRBV18, the J call TRBJ2-1; D may be TRBD1 (5 bases). The CDR3 totals 14 residues. In germline, CDR1 is KGHSH, CDR2 LQKENI. V lost 3 bases, J lost 9 bases, and 15 bases lay in between. The CDR3 sequence is CASSPLPQGSEQFF. The DNA of the CDR3 is TGTGCCAGCTCACCTCTCCCCCAGGGTAGTGAGCAGTTCTTC. Full variable domain (remainder filled in from reference TRBV18 and TRBJ2-1): NAGVMQNPRHLVRRRGQEARLRCSPMKGHSHVYWYRQLPEEGLKFMVYLQKENIIDESGMPKERFSAEFPKEGPSILRIQQVVRGDSAAYFCASSPLPQGSEQFFGPGTRLTVL.

This clonotype was recorded only once. The gene calls are TRBV15 and TRBJ2-1; D is ambiguous. The CDR3 sequence is 13 residues long. The germline V gene encodes CDR1 LNHNV and CDR2 YYDKDF (reference sequence). V shed 3 bases and J shed 5 bases, with 8 bases lying between them. The CDR3 DNA follows: TGTGCCACCAGCAGTCGTAAGAACAATGAGCAGTTCTTC. Residues: CATSSRKNNEQFF.

This rearrangement joins TRBV7-3 to TRBJ2-1, with TRBD1 matching 9 bases. The CDR3 runs 15 residues. Germline V gives CDR1 SGHTA, CDR2 FQGTGA. V shed 4 bases and J 11 bases; nucleotides not matched to a gene: 12. The CDR3 protein is CASSSEEDRGKKQFF. The CDR3, as DNA: TGTGCCAGCAGCTCAGAAGAGGACAGGGGAAAAAAGCAGTTCTTC.

In this sample, this clonotype turned up many times. The rearrangement uses TRBV5-1 and TRBJ2-1; D is tentatively TRBD1 or TRBD2 (5 bases each). The CDR3 is 14 residues long. V lost 5 bases, J lost 4 bases, and 13 bases lay in between. Germline V gene lookup returns CDR1 SGHRS and CDR2 YFSETQ. CDR3 sequence (DNA): TGCGCCAGCAGAGTGGGGGAGCGGTACAATGAGCAGTTCTTC. Encoded protein: CASRVGERYNEQFF.

This clonotype turned up a few times. The CDR3 region has the DNA TGTGCCTGGGGAACAGGTTCTACAGATACGCAGTATTTT. Its protein product is CAWGTGSTDTQYF. This chain links TRBV30 with TRBJ2-3; D possibly corresponds to TRBD1 (5 bases). Germline V gene lookup returns CDR1 GTSNPN and CDR2 SVGIG (reference sequence). This CDR3 is 13 amino acids long. Trimming left V 5 bases short and J 3 bases short, with 12 bases between.

V is TRBV3-1 and J is TRBJ1-4, with 8 bases that match TRBD1. The CDR3 runs to 14 residues. In germline, CDR1 is LGHDT, CDR2 YNNKEL (reference sequence). V lost 6 bases and J lost 6; bases outside the gene matches: 6. Here the CDR3 DNA reads TGTGCCAGCAGGAAAGGACAGGGAGATGAAAAACTGTTTTTT. This codes for CASRKGQGDEKLFF.

The chain carries TRBV12-3 or TRBV12-4 and TRBJ2-1; D gene uncertain. This CDR3 spans 14 amino acids. The ends were cut back, 9 bases at V and 0 bases at J, with 12 bases in the middle. Here the CDR3 reads CASHPGFSYNEQFF. The CDR3, as DNA: TGTGCCAGTCACCCAGGATTCTCCTACAATGAGCAGTTCTTC.